This T cell receptor (beta chain) is drawn from a study of OX40 agonist ivuxolimab in advanced cancers. Germline V gene lookup returns CDR1 MNHEY and CDR2 SVGAGI. The CDR3 spans 15 residues. As regards this clone: The junction departs from the called germline gene at one end, perhaps through a read error. The sample carries other DNA sequences with the same CDR3.

TCRdb's copy holds only in-frame clones and misses some; the assay was immunoSEQ multiplex PCR. The sample has about 80,000 clones, around 90% seen once. This rearrangement joins TRBV6-5 to TRBJ1-4, with a weak D call TRBD1 (6 bases). The receptor was derived from an adult with an advanced solid tumor such as melanoma, head and neck, liver or kidney cancer. The sequencing used CD4+ or CD8+ T cells sorted from blood, collected in a trial of the OX40 agonist ivuxolimab. The CDR3 DNA sequence: TGTGCCAGCAGCTACTCGGCAGGGGTGCAAGAAAAACTGTTTTTT. This sequence encodes CASSYSAGVQEKLFF.